The 8 T cell receptor beta chains given below trace back to one sample, sequenced in a study of T cells in Graves' hyperthyroidism and ophthalmopathy. Amplified TCR beta CDR3 regions derived from RNA transcripts. The HTBI primer set served for first-round RT-PCR of the TCR CDR3. TCRdb recomputed calls from the multiplex PCR reads with MiXCR, one row per CDR3 protein. The data contain fewer than 650,000 distinct CDR3 sequences, approximately 14% of them seen just once; the ten biggest clones take up 5.5% to 7.5%. The source material was blood. The receptors here all came from a woman in her twenties or thirties with Graves' hyperthyroidism that later progressed to Graves' ophthalmopathy.

This clonotype was seen ten or more times. V is TRBV6-1 and J is TRBJ2-1; TRBD2 might be the D (6 bases). The V end was cut by 3 bases, the J end by 6 bases, with 18 bases between. Germline V gives CDR1 MNHNS, CDR2 SASEGT. This CDR3 has 16 residues. The CDR3 here is CASSEDREIPLNEQFF. The CDR3, as DNA: TGTGCCAGCAGTGAGGATCGGGAGATCCCCCTCAATGAGCAGTTCTTC.

This clonotype was seen repeatedly, ten times or more. This chain uses TRBV7-3 with TRBJ2-7; D assignment may be TRBD1 or TRBD2 (5 bases each). The V end was cut by 4 bases, the J end by 5 bases, with 18 bases between. The germline V gene has CDR1 SGHTA and CDR2 FQGTGA. This CDR3 has 15 amino acids. CDR3 amino acids: CASSWTGTAANEQYF. The CDR3 nucleotides are TGTGCCAGCAGCTGGACCGGGACCGCTGCCAACGAGCAGTACTTC.

This clonotype was picked up many times. J is TRBJ1-1 and V is TRBV27, with D perhaps TRBD1 (5 bases). The germline CDR1 and CDR2 sequences are MNHEY and SMNVEV (reference sequence). V was cut by 5 bases and J by 1 base, with 20 bases left in between. The CDR3 is made up of 17 amino acids. The CDR3 DNA follows: TGTGCCAGCAGTCCTCTCCGACCGGGACGGGGGAACACTGAAGCTTTCTTT. This encodes CASSPLRPGRGNTEAFF.

Concerning this clonotype itself: A much larger clone differs from this one at a single base, so this may be a read error. CDR3 protein: CASRIGQSSYNEQCF. The CDR3 nucleotides read TGTGCCAGCAGAATAGGACAGAGCTCCTACAATGAGCAGTGCTTC. The genes are TRBV7-9 and TRBJ2-1, with D perhaps matching TRBD1 (6 bases). Germline-derived CDR1 and CDR2 are SEHNR and FQNEAQ (reference sequence). This CDR3 has 15 amino acids.

This clonotype has at least ten counts. The chain is built from TRBV5-1 and TRBJ1-6; no reliable D call. CDR3 length: 15 amino acids. Germline lookup yields CDR1 SGHRS and CDR2 YFSETQ. V gave up 0 bases and J gave up 2 bases, with 6 bases separating them. The CDR3 protein is CASSLDSTYNSPLHF. The CDR3 region has the DNA TGCGCCAGCAGCTTGGACAGTACCTATAATTCACCCCTCCACTTT.

Note on this clonotype: One base away lies a much larger clone, so this may be a sequencing read error. The CDR3 end shows no conserved phenylalanine or tryptophan, and so a read error is likely. The chain has TRBV7-8 and TRBJ2-5; either TRBD1 or TRBD2 may fit D (5 bases each). This CDR3 has 14 residues. Deletions cut 4 bases from V and 6 bases from J, with 15 bases between. Germline CDR1 and CDR2: SGHVS and FQNEAQ. CDR3 protein: CASSSEGRGKTQYV. As DNA, the CDR3 is TGTGCCAGCAGCTCTGAGGGAAGGGGAAAGACCCAGTACGTC.

This clonotype was observed at least ten times. The chain is built from TRBV27 and TRBJ2-7; D is uncertain. V gave up 5 bases and J gave up 6 bases, with 14 bases separating them. From germline, CDR1 is MNHEY and CDR2 SMNVEV (reference sequence). The CDR3 is made up of 13 amino acids. The CDR3 sequence is CASSLGPSTEQYF. The CDR3 DNA is TGTGCCAGCAGTCTTGGACCCTCCACCGAGCAGTACTTC.

This clonotype showed up just a few times. The chain carries TRBV27 and TRBJ2-3; weak D call: TRBD2 (5 bases). Trimming took off 6 bases at V and 2 bases at J, with 18 bases between the two ends. Germline loops: CDR1 MNHEY, CDR2 SMNVEV (reference sequence). This CDR3 is built from 16 residues. This CDR3 is CASRPGRVWDTDTQYF. Written as DNA, the CDR3 is TGTGCCAGCAGACCCGGGCGGGTTTGGGACACAGATACGCAGTATTTT.